The subject of this entry is one T cell receptor (beta chain). These data come from a study of blood T cell repertoires in COVID-19. The wider study: The United States, Italy and Spain supplied acute and convalescent COVID-19 samples.

In the source study's methods: The assay estimated nucleated cells by amplifying reference gene primers. The protocol was immunoSEQ multiplex PCR, while the TCRdb copy is restricted to in-frame clones and leaves out a portion. The V and J calls and the clone size are those of that table, but D and trimming were determined from the DNA. The sample has about 310,000 clones; around 90% are singletons. Germline loops: CDR1 LNHDA, CDR2 SQIVND (reference sequence). The CDR3 is made up of 14 amino acids. With 5 bases clipped from V and 5 bases from J, the junction kept 8 bases outside the gene matches. The sample was peripheral blood. This receptor was taken from a man aged 50 or older with active or convalescent COVID-19. The rearrangement joins TRBV19 to TRBJ2-5; 7 positions agree with TRBD2. CDR3 protein: CASSGDSAGETQYF. For the CDR3, the DNA is TGTGCCAGTAGTGGGGACTCAGCGGGGGAGACCCAGTACTTC.